The 19 T cell receptor beta chains reported below all come from one sample, sequenced in a study of blood T cell repertoires in COVID-19. TCRdb's copy holds only in-frame clones and misses some; the assay was immunoSEQ multiplex PCR. The table records around 120,000 clones, 88% of them present only once. The specimen was peripheral blood. These TCRs come from a man aged 50 to 59 with acute or convalescent COVID-19.

V and J are TRBV5-4 and TRBJ1-2; 8 bases align to TRBD1. Germline CDR1 and CDR2: SGHNT and YYREEE (reference sequence). V gave up 4 bases and J gave up 8 bases; unmatched junction bases: 10. The CDR3 has 14 residues. This CDR3 reads CASSPQTGVVGYTF. The DNA for the CDR3 is TGTGCCAGCAGCCCCCAGACAGGGGTCGTGGGCTACACCTTC.

The sample holds one count of this clone. Here the CDR3 DNA reads TGTGCCAGCAGCACGGCGGGGTCGAGCTATGGCTACACCTTC. Translation gives CASSTAGSSYGYTF. J is TRBJ1-2 and V is TRBV3-1 (or the pseudogene TRBV3-2), with unresolved D. This CDR3 has 14 amino acids. Germline loops: CDR1 LGHDT, CDR2 YNNKEL (reference sequence). Trimming took off 5 bases at V and 4 bases at J, with 14 bases between the two ends.

The chain carries TRBV5-1 and TRBJ1-4, with D possibly TRBD1 on 6 matching bases. CDR1 is SGHRS and CDR2 is YFSETQ in the germline V gene. Trimming stripped 0 bases from V and 6 bases from J, with 12 bases between. The CDR3 runs to 15 residues. The DNA for the CDR3 is TGCGCCAGCAGCTTGGGGGGGCGCGAGGATGAAAAACTGTTTTTT. Protein sequence: CASSLGGREDEKLFF.

The chain has TRBV10-3 and TRBJ2-1; D is possibly TRBD1 (6 bases). This CDR3 is built from 15 residues. Trimming removed 6 bases from V and 0 bases from J, with 12 bases in between. Germline V gene data show CDR1 as ENHRY and CDR2 as SYGVKD. The CDR3 loop is CAIRDTGNSYNEQFF. In DNA form, the CDR3 reads TGTGCCATCAGGGACACAGGGAACTCCTACAATGAGCAGTTCTTC.

The rearrangement joins TRBV30 to TRBJ2-1; 7 bases line up with TRBD2. The CDR3 length is 13 residues. V gave up 8 bases and J gave up 3 bases; unmatched junction bases: 7. The germline V gene encodes CDR1 GTSNPN and CDR2 SVGIG (reference sequence). The DNA of the CDR3 is TGTGCCCTGGAAGGGACTAACTACAATGAGCAGTTCTTC. Its translation is CALEGTNYNEQFF.

V and J are TRBV12-5 and TRBJ2-1; TRBD1 is a possible D gene (5 bases). V lost 3 bases and J lost 4, with 13 bases in between. This CDR3 is 15 amino acids long. Germline loops: CDR1 LGHNT, CDR2 FRNRAP. CDR3 residues: CASGLGAAKYNEQFF. The CDR3 DNA reads as TGTGCTAGTGGTTTAGGGGCGGCAAAATACAATGAGCAGTTCTTC.

The V and J genes are TRBV7-2 and TRBJ2-7, with D perhaps TRBD2 (5 bases). Germline V gene lookup returns CDR1 SGHTA and CDR2 FQGNSA. This CDR3 region has 15 residues. With 5 bases removed from V and 1 base from J, the gap between germline ends came to 15 bases. CDR3 sequence reads: CASSQSYLASYEQYF. DNA for the CDR3: TGTGCCAGCAGCCAATCGTATTTAGCGTCCTACGAGCAGTACTTC.

This chain uses TRBV7-9 with TRBJ2-1; 12 bases align to TRBD2. V lost 2 bases to trimming and J lost 8 bases; unmatched junction nucleotides: 16. In germline, CDR1 is SEHNR, CDR2 FQNEAQ (reference sequence). This CDR3 has 19 amino acids. The CDR3 DNA is TGTGCCAGCAGCTTAAAGGCGAAGCTAGCGGGAGGGGAAATATATGAGCAGTTCTTC. It yields the protein CASSLKAKLAGGEIYEQFF.

The rearrangement joins TRBV7-2 to TRBJ1-4, with D hard to call. CDR1 is SGHTA, CDR2 FQGNSA, per germline. This CDR3 has 15 residues. V lost 1 base, J lost 1 base, and 7 bases lay in between. CDR3 bases: TGTGCCAGCAGCTTAGGCGAGGGAACTAATGAAAAACTGTTTTTT. As protein: CASSLGEGTNEKLFF.

The gene calls are TRBV19 and TRBJ1-5; 9 bases line up with TRBD1. This CDR3 spans 16 amino acids. Germline CDR1 and CDR2: LNHDA and SQIVND (reference sequence). The ends lost 4 bases at V and 6 bases at J; junction bases unmatched: 10. The chain's CDR3 is CASSRGTGLWGQPQHF. CDR3 nucleotide sequence: TGTGCCAGTAGTAGGGGGACAGGGCTTTGGGGTCAGCCCCAGCATTTT.

The genes are TRBV9 and TRBJ2-1; 8 bases match TRBD2. The trim removed 4 bases at V and 10 bases at J, leaving 19 bases unmatched. Per germline, CDR1 SGDLS and CDR2 YYNGEE. The CDR3 covers 17 residues. The CDR3 loop reads CASSPAYSGVLGREQFF. The CDR3 DNA reads as TGTGCCAGCAGCCCCGCTTATAGCGGGGTATTGGGGCGGGAGCAGTTCTTC. The whole variable domain, filled in from reference TRBV9 and TRBJ2-1, reads DSGVTQTPKHLITATGQRVTLRCSPRSGDLSVYWYQQSLDQGLQFLIQYYNGEERAKGNILERFSAQQFPDLHSELNLSSLELGDSALYFCASSPAYSGVLGREQFFGPGTRLTVL.

The V gene is TRBV5-5, the J gene TRBJ2-7, with 8 bases fitting TRBD1. Germline V lookup: CDR1 SGHKS, CDR2 YYEKEE (reference sequence). This CDR3 is 15 amino acids long. V dropped 0 bases and J dropped 3; count of bases not matched to a gene: 5. Here the CDR3 reads CASSLGQGASYEQYF. CDR3 coding DNA: TGTGCCAGCAGCTTGGGCCAGGGGGCGAGCTACGAGCAGTACTTC.

This sequence joins TRBV19 and TRBJ2-7; TRBD1 agrees at 8 bases. The CDR3 sequence is 14 residues long. The germline CDR1 and CDR2 sequences are LNHDA and SQIVND (reference sequence). J gave up 2 bases and V 4 bases, and 4 bases lay outside the gene matches. The CDR3 here is CASSNGQGAYEQYF. CDR3 coding DNA: TGTGCCAGTAGTAACGGACAGGGCGCCTACGAGCAGTACTTC. Full variable domain (missing parts from reference TRBV19 and TRBJ2-7): DGGITQSPKYLFRKEGQNVTLSCEQNLNHDAMYWYRQDPGQGLRLIYYSQIVNDFQKGDIAEGYSVSREKKESFPLTVTSAQKNPTAFYLCASSNGQGAYEQYFGPGTRLTVT.

CDR3 sequence reads: CASSSSSNTEAFF. The CDR3 DNA follows: TGTGCCAGCAGTTCCTCTTCGAACACTGAAGCTTTCTTT. The chain has TRBV7-9 and TRBJ1-1; D is unresolved. Germline CDR1 SEHNR, CDR2 FQNEAQ (reference sequence). This CDR3 is built from 13 residues. V lost 6 bases and J lost 1, with 9 bases in between.

The CDR3 nucleotides are TGTGCCAGCAGTGGTGGGGGCGCGAACACCGGGGAGCTGTTTTTT. Translation: CASSGGGANTGELFF. This chain connects TRBV5-4 to TRBJ2-2; possible D gene TRBD1, 6 bases. The CDR3 covers 15 residues. In germline, CDR1 is SGHNT, CDR2 YYREEE (reference sequence). Trimming left V 5 bases short and J 0 bases short, with 11 bases between. Full variable domain (rest looked up from reference TRBV5-4 and TRBJ2-2): ETGVTQSPTHLIKTRGQQVTLRCSSQSGHNTVSWYQQALGQGPQFIFQYYREEENGRGNFPPRFSGLQFPNYSSELNVNALELDDSALYLCASSGGGANTGELFFGEGSRLTVL.

This chain uses TRBV6-6 with TRBJ2-7; TRBD2 matches 13 bases. J was trimmed by 6 bases and V by 5 bases; bases with no gene match: 4. Germline CDR1 reads MNHNY; CDR2 reads SVGAGI (reference sequence). This CDR3 spans 14 amino acids. The CDR3 sequence: CASSGLAGDFEQYF. The CDR3 DNA reads as TGTGCCAGCAGTGGACTAGCGGGAGACTTCGAGCAGTACTTC.

The J gene is TRBJ1-2, the V gene TRBV24-1, with TRBD1 matching 11 bases. Trimming removed 4 bases from V and 2 bases from J; junction bases left unmatched: 8. Germline lookup yields CDR1 KGHDR and CDR2 SFDVKD. This CDR3 comprises 17 residues. The CDR3: CATSETPRTGGNYGYTF. The CDR3 coding sequence is TGTGCCACCAGTGAGACACCGAGGACAGGGGGCAACTATGGCTACACCTTC.

This clone was picked up a small number of times. The chain joins TRBV29-1 to TRBJ2-1, with D hard to call. V dropped 4 bases and J dropped 6 bases, with 7 bases sitting between them. From germline, CDR1 is SQVTM and CDR2 ANQGSEA. This CDR3 is 11 amino acids long. The CDR3 is CSVAVSNEQFF. For the CDR3, the DNA is TGCAGCGTTGCCGTTTCCAATGAGCAGTTCTTC.

The rearrangement links TRBV10-3 to TRBJ1-4, with TRBD1 identical over 12 bases. The junction had 10 bases not matched to a gene; V was cut back by 0 bases and J by 8 bases. Germline CDR1 ENHRY, CDR2 SYGVKD. This CDR3 comprises 18 residues. The chain's CDR3 is CAISESVGQGAGREKLFF. CDR3 sequence (DNA): TGTGCCATCAGTGAGTCGGTGGGACAGGGGGCTGGTCGAGAAAAACTGTTTTTT.